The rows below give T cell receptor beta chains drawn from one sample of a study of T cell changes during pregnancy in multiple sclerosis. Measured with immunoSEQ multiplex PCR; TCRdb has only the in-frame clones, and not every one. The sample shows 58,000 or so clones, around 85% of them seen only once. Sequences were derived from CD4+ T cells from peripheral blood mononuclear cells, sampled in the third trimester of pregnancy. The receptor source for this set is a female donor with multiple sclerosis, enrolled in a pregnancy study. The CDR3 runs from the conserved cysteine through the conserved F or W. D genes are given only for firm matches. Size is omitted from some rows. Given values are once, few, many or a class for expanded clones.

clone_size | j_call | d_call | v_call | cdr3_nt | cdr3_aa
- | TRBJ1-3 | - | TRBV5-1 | TGCGCCAGCAGCTTACAGGCCACTACAGATGGAAACACCATATATTTT | CASSLQATTDGNTIYF
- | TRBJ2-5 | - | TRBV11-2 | TGTGCCAGCAGCTTCAGACAAAAACCTCAAGAGACCCAGTACTTC | CASSFRQKPQETQYF
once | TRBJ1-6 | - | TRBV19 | TGTGCCAGTAGTCGGCAGGGTGGTAATTCACCCCTCCACTTT | CASSRQGGNSPLHF
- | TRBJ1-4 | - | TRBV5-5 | TGTGCCAGCAGCTTGGCCGCGGATGACAGGCTGGGGGAAAAACTGTTTTTT | CASSLAADDRLGEKLFF
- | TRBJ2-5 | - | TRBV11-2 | TGTGCCAGCAGTGGACAGTTTAGGGAGACCCAGTACTTC | CASSGQFRETQYF
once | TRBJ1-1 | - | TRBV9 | TGTGCCAGCAGCCCATCGCGGGCGGGGGGCACTGAAGCTTTCTTT | CASSPSRAGGTEAFF
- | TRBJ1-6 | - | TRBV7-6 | TGTGCCAGCAGCTTAGCGCGGGCGGGTCTTAATTCACCCCTCCACTTT | CASSLARAGLNSPLHF
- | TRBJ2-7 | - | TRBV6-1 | TGTGCCAGCAGTGAAAGGAGCGGACTCACCTACGAGCAGTACTTC | CASSERSGLTYEQYF
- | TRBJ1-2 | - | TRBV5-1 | TGCGCCAGCAGCTTAGACAGCCTCTATGGCTACACCTTC | CASSLDSLYGYTF
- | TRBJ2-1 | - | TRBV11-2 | TGTGCCAGCAGCTCGGGACTTGCCTACAATGAGCAGTTCTTC | CASSSGLAYNEQFF
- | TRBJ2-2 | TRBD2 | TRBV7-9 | TGTGCCACTGGGCGGGAGGCGAACACCGGGGAGCTGTTTTTT | CATGREANTGELFF
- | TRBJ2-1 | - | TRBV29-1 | TGCAGCGTTGAGGTACAGGGAAATGAGCAGTTCTTC | CSVEVQGNEQFF
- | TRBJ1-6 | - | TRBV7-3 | TGTGCCAGCAGCTACCAATACGGGAATTCACCCCTCCACTTT | CASSYQYGNSPLHF
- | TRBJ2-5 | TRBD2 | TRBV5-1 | TGCGCCAGCAGCTTGGGGTCGGGGGGGCAACGCGAGACCCAGTACTTC | CASSLGSGGQRETQYF
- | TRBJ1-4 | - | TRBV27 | TGTGCCAGCAGTCTAATGCAGGGAAAACTGTTTTTT | CASSLMQGKLFF
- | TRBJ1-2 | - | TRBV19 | TGTGCCAGCACCCTGGACAGCAACTATGGCTACACCTTC | CASTLDSNYGYTF
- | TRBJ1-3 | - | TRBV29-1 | TGCAGCGTTGAGACAGGCTCTGGAAACACCATATATTTT | CSVETGSGNTIYF
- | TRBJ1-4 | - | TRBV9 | TGTGCCAGCAGCGCGACTGCAACTAATGAAAAACTGTTTTTT | CASSATATNEKLFF
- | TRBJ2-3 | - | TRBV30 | TGTGCCTGGAGTGTGGCAGGGGCTAGGGGAGATACGCAGTATTTT | CAWSVAGARGDTQYF
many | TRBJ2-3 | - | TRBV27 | TGTGCCAGCAGTTCCCCTCTGCGGACAGATACGCAGTATTTT | CASSSPLRTDTQYF
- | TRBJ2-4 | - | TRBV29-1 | TGCAGCGTTCGGACACTGACAGGCCCTGGAGCCAAAAACATTCAGTACTTC | CSVRTLTGPGAKNIQYF
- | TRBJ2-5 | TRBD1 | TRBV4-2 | TGTGCCAGCAGCCAAGCGAGGGGGCGCGCTGAGACCCAGTACTTC | CASSQARGRAETQYF
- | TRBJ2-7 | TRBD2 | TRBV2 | TGTGCCAGCAGTGGACTAGCGGGAGGATACGAGCAGTACTTC | CASSGLAGGYEQYF
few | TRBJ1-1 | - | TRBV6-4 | TGTGCCAGCAGTTTGACAGAGAAGACTGAAGCTTTCTTT | CASSLTEKTEAFF
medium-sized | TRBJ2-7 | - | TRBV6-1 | TGTGCCAGCGGGAGTCCCGGAGCCGTCGAGCAGTACTTC | CASGSPGAVEQYF
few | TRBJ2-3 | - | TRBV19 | TGTGCCAGTAGTTCAGGGGAAGGCACAGATACGCAGTATTTT | CASSSGEGTDTQYF
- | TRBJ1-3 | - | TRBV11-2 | TGTGCCAGCAGCCCGCGGGGCGGAAACTCTGGAAACACCATATATTTT | CASSPRGGNSGNTIYF
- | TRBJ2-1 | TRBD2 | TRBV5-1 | TGCGCCAGCAGCGGGGGGGGACTAGCGGAACCATATTACAATGAGCAGTTCTTC | CASSGGGLAEPYYNEQFF
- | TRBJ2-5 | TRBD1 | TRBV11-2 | TGTGCCAGCAGTCCAGGGGGCGGAGAGACCCAGTACTTC | CASSPGGGETQYF
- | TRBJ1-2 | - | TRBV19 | TGTGCCAGTAGTATAGGTGTTTTCGGCGGCTATGGCTACACCTTC | CASSIGVFGGYGYTF
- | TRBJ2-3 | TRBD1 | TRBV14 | TGTGCCAGCAGCCATCAGACAGGGGGCGCAGATACGCAGTATTTT | CASSHQTGGADTQYF
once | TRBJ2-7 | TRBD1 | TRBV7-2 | TGTGCCAGCAGCCGCAGGGGGATAAGCTCCTACGAGCAGTACTTC | CASSRRGISSYEQYF
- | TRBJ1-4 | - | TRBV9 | TGCGCCAGCAGCGTAGCTGCAACTAATGAAAAACTGTTTTTT | CASSVAATNEKLFF
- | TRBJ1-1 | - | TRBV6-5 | TGTGCCAGCAGTTACGGGGGGACCCGGGAGGGCACTGAAGCTTTCTTT | CASSYGGTREGTEAFF
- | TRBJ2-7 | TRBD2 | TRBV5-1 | TGCGCCAGCAGCTTGGGACTAGCGGGAGTTAGAGAGCAGTACTTC | CASSLGLAGVREQYF
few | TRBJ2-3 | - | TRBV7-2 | TGTGCCAGCAGCTTTAATCCCACAAATGCAGATACGCAGTATTTT | CASSFNPTNADTQYF
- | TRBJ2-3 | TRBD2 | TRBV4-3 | TGCGCCAGCAGCCAAGGACCGGGACTAGCGGTGGGGGATACGCAGTATTTT | CASSQGPGLAVGDTQYF
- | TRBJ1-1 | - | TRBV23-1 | TGCGCCAGCAGTCAATTTTTTTATTTTGCACCGCCTGTACGGTGGGCAGGGTGGCACACTGAAGCTTTCTTT | CASSQFFYFAPPVRWAGWHTEAFF
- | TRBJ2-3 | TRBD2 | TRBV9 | TGTGCCAGCAGCGTCCGATTGGCGGGAGATAGGACAGATACGCAGTATTTT | CASSVRLAGDRTDTQYF
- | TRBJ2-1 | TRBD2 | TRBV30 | TGTGCCTGGGGGGGACTAGCCGGGGGTGAGCAGTTCTTC | CAWGGLAGGEQFF
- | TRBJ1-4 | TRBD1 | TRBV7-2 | TGTGCCAGCAGCCAAGCATCAGGGGGAAGTAATGAAAAACTGTTTTTT | CASSQASGGSNEKLFF
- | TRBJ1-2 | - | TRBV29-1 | TGCAGCACCCCAATTACCGGGACACAATCTAACTATGGCTACACCTTC | CSTPITGTQSNYGYTF
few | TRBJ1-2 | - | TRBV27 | TGTGCCAGCACCAAATACGCGGGGGGCGCTAACTATGGCTACACCTTC | CASTKYAGGANYGYTF
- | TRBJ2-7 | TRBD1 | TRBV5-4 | TGTGCCAGCAGCCCAGGGACAGGGGGAGGCGAGCAGTACTTC | CASSPGTGGGEQYF
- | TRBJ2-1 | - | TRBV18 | TGTGCCAGCTCACCAACCAAGGAGGGGTACAATGAGCAGTTCTTC | CASSPTKEGYNEQFF
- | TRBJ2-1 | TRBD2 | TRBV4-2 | TGTGCCAGCAGCCAAGAGGGGACTAGCTCCTACAATGAGCAGTTCTTC | CASSQEGTSSYNEQFF
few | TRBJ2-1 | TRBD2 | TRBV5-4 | TGTGCCAGCAGCTTGGTCGCTAGCGGGACCGACTACAATGAGCAGTTCTTC | CASSLVASGTDYNEQFF
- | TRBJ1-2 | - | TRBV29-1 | TGCAGCGTTGAAGAGAATTCAGGGGCCCTTCACACCTTC | CSVEENSGALHTF
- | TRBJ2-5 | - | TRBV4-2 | TGTGCCAGCAGCCAAGATATGTACCAAGAGACCCAGTACTTC | CASSQDMYQETQYF
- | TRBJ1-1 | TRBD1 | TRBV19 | TGTGCCAGTAGTATAAGACAGGGGGCAACTGAAGCTTTCTTT | CASSIRQGATEAFF
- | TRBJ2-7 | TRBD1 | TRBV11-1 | TGTGCCAGCAGCACCTGGACAGGGACCTACGAGCAGTACTTC | CASSTWTGTYEQYF
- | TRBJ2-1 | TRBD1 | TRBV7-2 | TGTGCCAGCAGCGACCGGACAGGGGGCTATGAGCAGTTCTTC | CASSDRTGGYEQFF